These 22 T cell receptor beta chains originate from one sample sequenced in a study of T cell responses to AZD1222 COVID-19 vaccine. Sequenced by immunoSEQ multiplex PCR; TCRdb stores in-frame clones only, minus some. Of 160,000 or so clones detected, just over 90% appear once; the ten largest clones hold 2.6%. This sample comprised peripheral blood, obtained on day 0 of AZD1222 vaccination. These TCRs come from an adult in good health.

This chain joins TRBV19 and TRBJ2-6; no definite D call. CDR1 is LNHDA, CDR2 SQIVND, per germline (reference sequence). The V end was cut by 8 bases, the J end by 0 bases, with 8 bases between. The CDR3 extends over 14 amino acids. This CDR3 is CASERTSGANVLTF. DNA of the CDR3: TGTGCCAGTGAAAGAACCTCTGGGGCCAACGTCCTGACTTTC.

The chain carries TRBV2 and TRBJ1-3; no definite D call. The germline V and J ends were trimmed by 5 bases and 4 bases, with 6 bases remaining between them. The V gene's germline CDR1 is SNHLY and CDR2 FYNNEI. There are 12 residues in the CDR3. The chain's CDR3 is CASSPGGNTIYF. CDR3 sequence (DNA): TGTGCCAGCAGTCCAGGCGGAAACACCATATATTTT.

The chain recombines TRBV9 with TRBJ2-2, with D perhaps TRBD1 (6 bases). The ends were cut back, 6 bases at V and 0 bases at J, with 18 bases in the middle. Germline CDR1 reads SGDLS; CDR2 reads YYNGEE. The length of the CDR3 is 17 residues. The CDR3 nucleotides read TGTGCCAGCACCCTGAGCCACAGGGAAGCGAACACCGGGGAGCTGTTTTTT. Amino acids: CASTLSHREANTGELFF.

This chain uses TRBV4-2 with TRBJ2-1; TRBD1 might be the D (5 bases). This CDR3 spans 18 amino acids. The germline V gene has CDR1 LGHNA and CDR2 YNFKEQ. V was cut by 3 bases and J by 3 bases, with 21 bases left in between. CDR3 protein: CASSQPRDSRSNYNEQFF. The CDR3 DNA follows: TGTGCCAGCAGCCAGCCTCGAGACAGCCGATCAAACTACAATGAGCAGTTCTTC.

The chain joins TRBV5-1 to TRBJ2-7; D gene unclear. The V gene lost 4 bases and the J gene lost 0 bases, with 5 bases spanning the gap. The CDR3 is 12 amino acids. Per germline, CDR1 SGHRS and CDR2 YFSETQ. CDR3 nucleotide sequence: TGCGCCAGCAGCGACCTCTCCTACGAGCAGTACTTC. This gives the protein CASSDLSYEQYF.

The rearrangement links TRBV30 to TRBJ2-3; no firm D call. Per the germline V gene, CDR1 is GTSNPN and CDR2 is SVGIG (reference sequence). Trimming removed 0 bases at V and 1 base at J, with 2 bases between. The CDR3 length is 12 residues. In nucleotides, the CDR3 is TGTGCCTGGAGTGTAGGCACAGATACGCAGTATTTT. Translating gives CAWSVGTDTQYF.

V usage is TRBV7-6 and J usage is TRBJ1-2; perhaps TRBD1 as D (6 bases). CDR3 length: 18 amino acids. Germline V gene sequence: CDR1 SGHVS, CDR2 FNYEAQ. V lost 5 bases and J lost 7, with 29 bases in between. The CDR3 DNA follows: TGTGCCAGCAGCCCTTACTTAAGGACAGAAATAATGCCGGGTGGCTACACCTTC. As protein: CASSPYLRTEIMPGGYTF.

The genes are TRBV29-1 and TRBJ2-7; D uncertain. CDR3 length equals 13 residues. Germline CDR1 reads SQVTM; CDR2 reads ANQGSEA. The V and J ends lost 0 bases and 4 bases respectively, with 10 bases between them. The chain's CDR3 is CSVEDGSHYEQYF. CDR3 bases: TGCAGCGTTGAAGACGGCAGCCATTACGAGCAGTACTTC.

The V call is TRBV7-9, the J call TRBJ2-7, with 7 positions matching TRBD1. Per the germline V gene, CDR1 is SEHNR and CDR2 is FQNEAQ (reference sequence). V dropped 0 bases and J dropped 2; count of bases not matched to a gene: 7. The CDR3 contains 16 residues. This CDR3 is CASSLARTGETYEQYF. As DNA, the CDR3 is TGTGCCAGCAGCTTAGCGCGGACAGGAGAGACCTACGAGCAGTACTTC.

The CDR3 region is CASSSQGEQFF. The CDR3 DNA reads as TGTGCCAGCAGTTCCCAAGGAGAGCAGTTCTTC. The chain links TRBV6-1 to TRBJ2-1, with no clear D. Germline V gene sequence: CDR1 MNHNS, CDR2 SASEGT. The CDR3 spans 11 residues. Trimming took 5 bases from V and 10 from J, leaving 9 bases between them.

The V and J genes are TRBV29-1 and TRBJ2-3; TRBD1 is a possible D gene (6 bases). The V gene's germline CDR1 is SQVTM and CDR2 ANQGSEA. V gave up 6 bases and J gave up 6 bases, with 13 bases separating them. The CDR3 contains 12 residues. For the CDR3, the DNA is TGCAGCGTGAGACCAGGGGTGGATACGCAGTATTTT. The encoded protein is CSVRPGVDTQYF.

This clone was detected only once. The V gene is TRBV5-4, the J gene TRBJ2-7; unclear D gene. Trimming left V 2 bases short and J 0 bases short, with 0 bases between. This CDR3 region has 11 residues. Germline values: CDR1 SGHNT, CDR2 YYREEE (reference sequence). The CDR3 protein is CASSFSYEQYF. The CDR3 DNA reads as TGTGCCAGCAGCTTCTCCTACGAGCAGTACTTC. The full variable domain, with the rest looked up from reference TRBV5-4 and TRBJ2-7, is ETGVTQSPTHLIKTRGQQVTLRCSSQSGHNTVSWYQQALGQGPQFIFQYYREEENGRGNFPPRFSGLQFPNYSSELNVNALELDDSALYLCASSFSYEQYFGPGTRLTVT.

This chain connects TRBV10-2 to TRBJ2-7, with D unresolved. This CDR3 has 12 amino acids. Germline V CDR1 and CDR2: WSHSY, SAAADI. Trimming took off 2 bases at V and 3 bases at J, with 5 bases between the two ends. The CDR3 sequence is CASSEGGYEQYF. In DNA, the CDR3 is TGCGCCAGCAGTGAGGGCGGCTACGAGCAGTACTTC.

Here the CDR3 DNA reads TGTGCCACCAGCAGAGTGGCCGGTACTAACTATGGCTACACCTTC. This sequence encodes CATSRVAGTNYGYTF. The V and J genes are TRBV15 and TRBJ1-2; D is unclear. The CDR3 spans 15 residues. The V gene lost 1 base and the J gene lost 0 bases, with 9 bases spanning the gap. Germline CDR1 LNHNV, CDR2 YYDKDF (reference sequence).

The rearrangement links TRBV29-1 to TRBJ1-3; the D is unclear. CDR3 size: 14 residues. The V end lost 3 bases, the J end lost 4 bases, and 13 bases lay between the germline ends. The germline CDR1 and CDR2 sequences are SQVTM and ANQGSEA. CDR3 sequence (DNA): TGCAGCGTTGAGGAGGGAAAGTCCGGAAACACCATATATTTT. Protein product: CSVEEGKSGNTIYF.

The chain links TRBV12-3 or TRBV12-4 to TRBJ1-1; D not resolved. With 2 bases removed from V and 1 base from J, the gap between germline ends came to 5 bases. The CDR3 length is 13 residues. The CDR3 DNA sequence: TGTGCCAGCAGTTTATGGCAGAACACTGAAGCTTTCTTT. It codes for CASSLWQNTEAFF.

This chain links TRBV4-2 with TRBJ1-2; TRBD1 agrees at 10 bases. The length of the CDR3 is 15 residues. V lost 4 bases and J lost 6; bases outside the gene matches: 8. Germline V gene sequence: CDR1 LGHNA, CDR2 YNFKEQ. The DNA for the CDR3 is TGTGCCAGCAGCCCGGACGGACAGGGGGGTGATGGCTACACCTTC. Protein sequence: CASSPDGQGGDGYTF.

This clone was observed a few times. The chain carries TRBV18 and TRBJ1-1; D remains unclear. The V end lost 3 bases, the J end lost 11 bases, and 16 bases lay between the germline ends. In germline, CDR1 is KGHSH, CDR2 LQKENI. This CDR3 spans 13 amino acids. The CDR3 bases are TGTGCCAGCTCACCCGACATCTCCACGCCGGCTTTCTTT. This gives the protein CASSPDISTPAFF.

This chain connects TRBV5-1 to TRBJ2-1; 11 nucleotides agree with TRBD1. The V gene end was trimmed by 8 bases and the J gene end by 6 bases; junction bases not matched to a gene: 7. There are 14 residues in the CDR3. Germline V lookup: CDR1 SGHRS, CDR2 YFSETQ. The CDR3 DNA reads as TGCGCCAGTACCCTCGGGACAGGGGGCAATGAGCAGTTCTTC. It codes for CASTLGTGGNEQFF.

The chain couples TRBV3-1 (or the pseudogene TRBV3-2) to TRBJ2-1; unclear D gene. CDR1 LGHDT and CDR2 YNNKEL come from the germline V gene (reference sequence). V was clipped by 0 bases and J by 4 bases, with 13 bases between them. The CDR3 runs to 16 residues. Here the CDR3 reads CASSQDRTDRYNEQFF. CDR3 DNA sequence: TGTGCCAGCAGCCAAGATCGAACGGACCGGTACAATGAGCAGTTCTTC.

V is TRBV15 and J is TRBJ2-5; D is perhaps TRBD2 (6 bases). This CDR3 is built from 16 residues. The germline V and J ends were trimmed by 2 bases and 2 bases, with 15 bases remaining between them. The V gene's germline CDR1 is LNHNV and CDR2 YYDKDF (reference sequence). The CDR3 spells CATSRPPPGGQETQYF. CDR3 DNA: TGTGCCACCAGCAGACCGCCCCCCGGGGGTCAAGAGACCCAGTACTTC.

In nucleotides, the CDR3 is TGCGCCAGCAGTCCTGAGGGCTGGGGCAATCAGCCCCAGCATTTT. This sequence encodes CASSPEGWGNQPQHF. The V gene is TRBV5-1, the J gene TRBJ1-5; unclear D gene. CDR1 SGHRS and CDR2 YFSETQ come from the germline V gene. V was trimmed by 5 bases and J by 2 bases, leaving 14 bases between them. The length of the CDR3 is 15 residues.